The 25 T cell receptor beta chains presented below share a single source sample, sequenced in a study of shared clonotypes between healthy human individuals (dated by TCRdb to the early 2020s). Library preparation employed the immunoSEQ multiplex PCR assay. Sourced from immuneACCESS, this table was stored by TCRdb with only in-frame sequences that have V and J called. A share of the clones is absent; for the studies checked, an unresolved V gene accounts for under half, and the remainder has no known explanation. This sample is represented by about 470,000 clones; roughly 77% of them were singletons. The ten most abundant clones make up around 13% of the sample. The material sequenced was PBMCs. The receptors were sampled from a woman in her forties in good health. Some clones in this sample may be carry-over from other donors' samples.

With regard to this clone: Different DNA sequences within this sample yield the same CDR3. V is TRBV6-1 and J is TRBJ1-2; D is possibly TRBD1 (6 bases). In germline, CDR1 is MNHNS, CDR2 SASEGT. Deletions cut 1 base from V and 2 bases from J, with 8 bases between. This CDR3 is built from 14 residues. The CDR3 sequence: CASSEGGPNYGYTF. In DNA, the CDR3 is TGTGCCAGCAGTGAAGGGGGGCCCAACTATGGCTACACCTTC.

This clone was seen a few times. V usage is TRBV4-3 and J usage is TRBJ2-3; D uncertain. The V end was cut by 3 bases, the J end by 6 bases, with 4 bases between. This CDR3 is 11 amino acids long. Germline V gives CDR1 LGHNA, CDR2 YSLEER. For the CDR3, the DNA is TGCGCCAGCAGCCAGTCTGATACGCAGTATTTT. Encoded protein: CASSQSDTQYF.

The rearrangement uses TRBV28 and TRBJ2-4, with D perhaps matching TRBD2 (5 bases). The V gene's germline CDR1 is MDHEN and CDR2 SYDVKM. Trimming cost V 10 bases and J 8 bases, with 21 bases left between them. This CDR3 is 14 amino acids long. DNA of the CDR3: TGTGCCACCTTGCCAACCGGACTCATACACATTCAGTACTTC. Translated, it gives CATLPTGLIHIQYF.

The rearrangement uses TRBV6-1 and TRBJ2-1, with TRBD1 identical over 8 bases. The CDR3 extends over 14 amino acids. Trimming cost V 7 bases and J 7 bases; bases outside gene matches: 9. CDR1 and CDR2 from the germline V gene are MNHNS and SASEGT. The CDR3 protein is CASIRQGAANEQFF. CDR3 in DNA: TGTGCCAGCATAAGGCAGGGGGCGGCAAATGAGCAGTTCTTC.

CDR3 DNA sequence: TGTGCCAGCAGCCAGGGACTAGCGTCCGAGCAGTACTTC. Translating gives CASSQGLASEQYF. This chain connects TRBV4-2 to TRBJ2-7; 10 bases agree with TRBD2. The J segment lost 6 bases and the V segment lost 3 bases, leaving 2 bases of the junction unmatched. Germline CDR1 LGHNA, CDR2 YNFKEQ. The CDR3 is 13 residues long.

The CDR3 spells CASSNGGAQETQYF. The CDR3 bases are TGTGCCAGTAGTAACGGCGGAGCTCAAGAGACCCAGTACTTC. The gene calls are TRBV19 and TRBJ2-5; no clear D gene. The germline V gene encodes CDR1 LNHDA and CDR2 SQIVND (reference sequence). This CDR3 is 14 amino acids long. V lost 4 bases and J 2 bases, leaving 11 bases between the germline ends.

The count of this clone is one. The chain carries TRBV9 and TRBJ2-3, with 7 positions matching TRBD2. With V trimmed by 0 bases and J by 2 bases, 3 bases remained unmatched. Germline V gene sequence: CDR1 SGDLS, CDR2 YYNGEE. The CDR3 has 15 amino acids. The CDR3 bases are TGTGCCAGCAGCGTAGTGGGGGGGATCACAGATACGCAGTATTTT. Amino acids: CASSVVGGITDTQYF.

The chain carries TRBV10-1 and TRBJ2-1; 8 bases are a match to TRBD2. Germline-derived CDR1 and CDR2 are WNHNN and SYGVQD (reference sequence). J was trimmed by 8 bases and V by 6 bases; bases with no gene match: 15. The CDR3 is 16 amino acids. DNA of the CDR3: TGCGCCAGCAGGCCCAACCCCCGGACTAGCTCCCATGAGCAGTTCTTC. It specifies CASRPNPRTSSHEQFF.

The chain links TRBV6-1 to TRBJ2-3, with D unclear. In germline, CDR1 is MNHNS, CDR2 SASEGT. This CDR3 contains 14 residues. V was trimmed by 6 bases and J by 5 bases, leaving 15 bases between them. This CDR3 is CASSYTSVVDTQYF. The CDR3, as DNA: TGTGCCAGCAGCTACACCTCAGTAGTAGATACGCAGTATTTT.

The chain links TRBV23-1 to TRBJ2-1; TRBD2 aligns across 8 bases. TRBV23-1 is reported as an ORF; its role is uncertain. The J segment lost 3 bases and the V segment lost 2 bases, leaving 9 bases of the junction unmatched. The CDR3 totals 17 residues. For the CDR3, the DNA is TGCGCCAGCAGTCAAGCGGGAGGTCCGGGTCTCTACAATGAGCAGTTCTTC. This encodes CASSQAGGPGLYNEQFF.

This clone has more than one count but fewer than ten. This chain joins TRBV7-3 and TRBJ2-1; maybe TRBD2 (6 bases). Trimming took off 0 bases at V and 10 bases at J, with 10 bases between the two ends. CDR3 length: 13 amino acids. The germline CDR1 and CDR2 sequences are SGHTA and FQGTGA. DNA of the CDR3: TGTGCCAGCAGCTTAACTTTTGCGGGGGAGCAGTTCTTC. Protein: CASSLTFAGEQFF.

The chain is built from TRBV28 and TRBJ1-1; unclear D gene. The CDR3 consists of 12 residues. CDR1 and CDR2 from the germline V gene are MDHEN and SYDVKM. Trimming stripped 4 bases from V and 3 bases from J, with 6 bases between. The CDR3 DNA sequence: TGTGCCAGCAGTTCCGGGGACACTGAAGCTTTCTTT. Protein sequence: CASSSGDTEAFF.

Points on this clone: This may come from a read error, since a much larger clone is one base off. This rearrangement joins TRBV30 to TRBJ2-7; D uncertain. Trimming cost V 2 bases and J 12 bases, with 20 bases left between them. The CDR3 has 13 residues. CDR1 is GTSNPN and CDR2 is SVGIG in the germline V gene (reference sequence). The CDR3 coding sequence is TGTGCCTGGAGTATGCCGGCGAAGCCGTTTGCGTACTTC. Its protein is CAWSMPAKPFAYF.

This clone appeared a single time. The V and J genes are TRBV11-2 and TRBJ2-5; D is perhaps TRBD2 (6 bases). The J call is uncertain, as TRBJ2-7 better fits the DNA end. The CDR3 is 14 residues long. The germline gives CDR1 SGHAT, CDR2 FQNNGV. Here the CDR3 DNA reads TGTGCCAGCAGCTTGGGACTCCTCTCCTACGAGCAGTACTTC. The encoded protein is CASSLGLLSYEQYF.

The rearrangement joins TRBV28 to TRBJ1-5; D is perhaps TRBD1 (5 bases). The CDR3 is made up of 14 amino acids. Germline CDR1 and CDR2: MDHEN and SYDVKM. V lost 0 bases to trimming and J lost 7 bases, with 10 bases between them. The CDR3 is CASSLWGDGQPQHF. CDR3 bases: TGTGCCAGCAGTTTATGGGGGGATGGCCAGCCCCAGCATTTT.

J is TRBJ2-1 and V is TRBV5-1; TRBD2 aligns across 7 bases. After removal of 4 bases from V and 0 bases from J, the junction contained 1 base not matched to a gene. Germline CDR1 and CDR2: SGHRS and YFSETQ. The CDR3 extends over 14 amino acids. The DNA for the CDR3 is TGCGCCAGCAGCCTAGCGGTCTCCTACAATGAGCAGTTCTTC. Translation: CASSLAVSYNEQFF. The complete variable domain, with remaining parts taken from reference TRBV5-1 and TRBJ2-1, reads KAGVTQTPRYLIKTRGQQVTLSCSPISGHRSVSWYQQTPGQGLQFLFEYFSETQRNKGNFPGRFSGRQFSNSRSEMNVSTLELGDSALYLCASSLAVSYNEQFFGPGTRLTVL.

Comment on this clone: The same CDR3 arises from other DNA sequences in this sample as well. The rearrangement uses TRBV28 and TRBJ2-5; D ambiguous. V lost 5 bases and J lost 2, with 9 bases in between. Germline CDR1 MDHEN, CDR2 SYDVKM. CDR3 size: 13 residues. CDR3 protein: CASSPGSQETQYF. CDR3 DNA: TGTGCCAGCAGTCCCGGATCTCAAGAGACCCAGTACTTC. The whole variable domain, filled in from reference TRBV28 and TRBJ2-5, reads DVKVTQSSRYLVKRTGEKVFLECVQDMDHENMFWYRQDPGLGLRLIYFSYDVKMKEKGDIPEGYSVSREKKERFSLILESASTNQTSMYLCASSPGSQETQYFGPGTRLLVL.

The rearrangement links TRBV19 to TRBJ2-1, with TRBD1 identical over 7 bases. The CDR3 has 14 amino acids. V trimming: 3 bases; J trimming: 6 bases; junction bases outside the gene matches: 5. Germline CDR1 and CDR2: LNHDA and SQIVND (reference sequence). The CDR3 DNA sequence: TGTGCCAGTAGTATCAGGGGGTCGCCCAATGAGCAGTTCTTC. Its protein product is CASSIRGSPNEQFF.

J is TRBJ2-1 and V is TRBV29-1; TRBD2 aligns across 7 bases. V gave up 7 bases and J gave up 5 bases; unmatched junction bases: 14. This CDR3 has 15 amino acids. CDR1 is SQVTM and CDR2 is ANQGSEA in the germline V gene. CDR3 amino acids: CSASARASGNNEQFF. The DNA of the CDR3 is TGCAGCGCCTCGGCCAGGGCTAGCGGCAACAATGAGCAGTTCTTC.

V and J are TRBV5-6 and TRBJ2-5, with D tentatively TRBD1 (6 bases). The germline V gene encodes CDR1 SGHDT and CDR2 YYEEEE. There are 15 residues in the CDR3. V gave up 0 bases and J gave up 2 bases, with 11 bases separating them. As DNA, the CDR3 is TGTGCCAGCAGCTTGGGCCCGGACAGTCAAGAGACCCAGTACTTC. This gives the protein CASSLGPDSQETQYF. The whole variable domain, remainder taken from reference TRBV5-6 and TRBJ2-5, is DAGVTQSPTHLIKTRGQQVTLRCSPKSGHDTVSWYQQALGQGPQFIFQYYEEEERQRGNFPDRFSGHQFPNYSSELNVNALLLGDSALYLCASSLGPDSQETQYFGPGTRLLVL.

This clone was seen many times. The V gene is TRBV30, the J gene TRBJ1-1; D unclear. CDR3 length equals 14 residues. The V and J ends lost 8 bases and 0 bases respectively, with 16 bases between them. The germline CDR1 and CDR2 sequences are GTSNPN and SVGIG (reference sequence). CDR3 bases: TGTGCCGGGCTACGGATGGGAATGAACACTGAAGCTTTCTTT. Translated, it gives CAGLRMGMNTEAFF.

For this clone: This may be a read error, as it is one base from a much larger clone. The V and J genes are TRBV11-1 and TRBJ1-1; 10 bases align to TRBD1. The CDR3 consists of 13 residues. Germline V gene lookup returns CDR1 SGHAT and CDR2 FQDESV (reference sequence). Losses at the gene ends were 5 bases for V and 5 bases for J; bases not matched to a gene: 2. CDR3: CASSRDRGTEAFF. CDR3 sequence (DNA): TGTGCCAGCAGCCGGGACAGGGGTACTGAAGCTTTCTTT.

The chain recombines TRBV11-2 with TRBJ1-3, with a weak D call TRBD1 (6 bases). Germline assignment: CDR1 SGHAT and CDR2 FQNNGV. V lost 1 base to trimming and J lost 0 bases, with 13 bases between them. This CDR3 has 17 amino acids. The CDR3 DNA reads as TGTGCCAGCAGCTTAGTGGACAGACTTATCTCTGGAAACACCATATATTTT. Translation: CASSLVDRLISGNTIYF. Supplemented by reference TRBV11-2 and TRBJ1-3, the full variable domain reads EAGVAQSPRYKIIEKRQSVAFWCNPISGHATLYWYQQILGQGPKLLIQFQNNGVVDDSQLPKDRFSAERLKGVDSTLKIQPAKLEDSAVYLCASSLVDRLISGNTIYFGEGSWLTVV.

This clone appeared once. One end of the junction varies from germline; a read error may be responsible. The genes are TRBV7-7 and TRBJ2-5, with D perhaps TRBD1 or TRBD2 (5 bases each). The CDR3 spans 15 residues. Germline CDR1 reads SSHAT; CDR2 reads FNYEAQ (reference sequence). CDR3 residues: CASSLSGTHQETQYF. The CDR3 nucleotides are TGTGCTAGCAGCTTATCAGGGACCCACCAAGAGACCCAGTACTTC.

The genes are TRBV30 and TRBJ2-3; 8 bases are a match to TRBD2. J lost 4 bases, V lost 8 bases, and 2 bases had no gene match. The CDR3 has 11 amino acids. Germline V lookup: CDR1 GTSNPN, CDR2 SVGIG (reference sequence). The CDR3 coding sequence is TGTGCCAGTAGCGGGGCAGATACGCAGTATTTT. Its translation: CASSGADTQYF.